The sequence of this TCR beta chain was determined in a study of blood T cells in healthy people across ages. Next came a second PCR, run for roughly 6 to 11 cycles, which used a sample-barcoded 5' primer along with a J-beta primer mix. TCRdb re-analysed the 5' RACE reads in MiXCR, keeping a single row per CDR3 protein. The profile covers fewer than 2,000,000 distinct CDR3 sequences, with 35% to 50% appearing a single time and 23% taken by the ten largest. V lost 6 bases, J lost 3 bases, and 14 bases lay in between. CDR1 MNHEY and CDR2 SMNVEV come from the germline V gene (reference sequence). The CDR3 runs 14 residues.

This receptor was identified in a human donor in good health. The sample consisted of blood. The chain joins TRBV27 to TRBJ1-2; TRBD1 might be the D (6 bases). DNA of the CDR3: TGTGCCAGCAGACCGGCAGGGGAATACTATGGCTACACCTTC. It encodes CASRPAGEYYGYTF.